The rows below give T cell receptor beta chains drawn from one sample of a study of blood T cell repertoires in COVID-19. Sequencing was performed with immunoSEQ multiplex PCR; in TCRdb, only in-frame clones are kept and a portion is missing. The repertoire holds 120,000 or so clones, with around 87% as singletons. Source material: peripheral blood. The receptors were sampled from a woman aged 55-70 years with COVID-19, enrolled during active disease. Both conserved end residues are part of each CDR3. The order of the fields is J gene, clone size, D gene, V gene, CDR3 DNA, CDR3 protein. The D gene is left open where the match is weak. The listing skips clone size in some rows; elsewhere it reads once, few, many or a size class.

TRBJ1-2 | - | TRBD1 | TRBV29-1 | TGCAGCACGATGGAGGGGGCGGGTGGCTACACCTTC | CSTMEGAGGYTF
TRBJ1-1 | - | - | TRBV19 | TGTGCCAGTAGTCCAGACAGCTACAACACTGAAGCTTTCTTT | CASSPDSYNTEAFF
TRBJ2-2 | - | TRBD1 | TRBV4-2 | TGTGCCAGCAGCCAAGGTTCGGGACAGGGTGTTTACACCGGGGAGCTGTTTTTT | CASSQGSGQGVYTGELFF
TRBJ1-1 | - | - | TRBV29-1 | TGCAGCATCTGGGAGAAGGGAGTGAACACTGAAGCTTTCTTT | CSIWEKGVNTEAFF
TRBJ2-3 | once | TRBD2 | TRBV5-1 | TGCGCCACTTCGGTAAATAGCGGGGGTACGCAGTATTTT | CATSVNSGGTQYF
TRBJ1-2 | - | TRBD1 | TRBV7-9 | TGTGCCAGCAGCTTACAGTCCGGGCAGGGGGACTATGGCTACACCTTC | CASSLQSGQGDYGYTF
TRBJ2-7 | - | - | TRBV11-2 | TGTGCCAGCAGCCCCGGTGAACGTTCATACGAGCAGTACTTC | CASSPGERSYEQYF
TRBJ2-1 | - | - | TRBV12-1 | TGTGCCAGCAGCTTATGTTATAGCGCGAGCTCCTACAATGAGCAGTTCTTC | CASSLCYSASSYNEQFF
TRBJ2-7 | - | TRBD1 | TRBV5-4 | TGTGCCAGCGGAAAAAACAGGGGCTACGAGCAGTACTTC | CASGKNRGYEQYF
TRBJ1-3 | - | - | TRBV6-1 | TGTGCCAGCAGTGAAGCGGGGCAGGGAAACACCATATATTTT | CASSEAGQGNTIYF
TRBJ1-3 | - | - | TRBV27 | TGTGCCAGCAGTTTAACAGACTCTGGAAACACCATATATTTT | CASSLTDSGNTIYF
TRBJ2-1 | - | - | TRBV7-8 | TGTGCCAGCAGCTTAGCGTCGGGGTGGAATGAGCAGTTCTTC | CASSLASGWNEQFF
TRBJ1-5 | - | - | TRBV30 | TGTGCCTGGAGTCTAAGAGGGCCCCAGCATTTT | CAWSLRGPQHF
TRBJ1-2 | few | - | TRBV11-3 | TGTGCCAGCAGCTTAGAAGGCCAGGGAACAGTCACCTTC | CASSLEGQGTVTF
TRBJ1-1 | - | - | TRBV4-1 | TGCGCCAGCAGCCTCCGAGGATTGAACACTGAAGCTTTCTTT | CASSLRGLNTEAFF
TRBJ1-6 | few | - | TRBV6-2/TRBV6-3 | TGTGCCAGCAGTTACCCCCGCACGGGCTCCTATAATTCACCCCTCCACTTT | CASSYPRTGSYNSPLHF
TRBJ2-7 | - | - | TRBV18 | TGTGCCAGCTCACCGGACAGCTCCTACGAGCAGTACTTC | CASSPDSSYEQYF
TRBJ1-5 | - | TRBD1 | TRBV27 | TGTGCCAGCAGCCTGATGGCCTTGACGTCAGGGGGAACAGATCAGCCCCAGCATTTT | CASSLMALTSGGTDQPQHF
TRBJ1-1 | - | - | TRBV4-1 | TGCGCCAGCAGCCAAGATGCGTTGGTGAGCACTGAAGCTTTCTTT | CASSQDALVSTEAFF
TRBJ1-4 | - | TRBD1 | TRBV19 | TGTGCCAGTAGTACCCAGGGGGCAGCTAATGAAAAACTGTTTTTT | CASSTQGAANEKLFF